The TCR beta chain described here comes from a study of CD8+ T cells in alopecia areata. Findings and limits, study-wide: Higher clonality was seen in lesional scalp than in normal scalp, especially in alopecia totalis/universalis.

V was pared by 0 bases and J by 5 bases, with 10 bases between. Germline V gene sequence: CDR1 LGHNA, CDR2 YSLEER. This CDR3 region has 14 residues. Sequencing used cDNA as its template, made by extracting RNA and reverse transcribing it. TCRdb's copy holds only in-frame clones and misses some; the assay was immunoSEQ multiplex PCR. This sample has under 200,000 clones; around 71% occur once, and the top ten carry approximately 0.9%. The sample's treatment: oral pan-JAK inhibitor, 5-10 mg twice daily. This clone came up a few times. Antigen specificity is unknown. The J gene is TRBJ1-2, the V gene TRBV4-3, with a tentative D call TRBD1 (5 bases). The TCR originated in a human donor with alopecia areata. Sequenced material: CD4+ T cells sorted from blood, taken at week 4, from a patient treated with tofacitinib. CDR3 sequence reads: CASSQERGGYGYTF. CDR3 sequence (DNA): TGCGCCAGCAGCCAAGAACGGGGGGGGTATGGCTACACCTTC.